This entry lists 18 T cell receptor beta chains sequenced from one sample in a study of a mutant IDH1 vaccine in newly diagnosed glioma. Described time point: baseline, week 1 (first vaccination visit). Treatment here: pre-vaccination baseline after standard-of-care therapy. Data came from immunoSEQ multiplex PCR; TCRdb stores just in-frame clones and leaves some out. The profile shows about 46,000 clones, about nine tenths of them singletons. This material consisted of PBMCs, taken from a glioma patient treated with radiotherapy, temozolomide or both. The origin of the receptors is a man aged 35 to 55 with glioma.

The CDR3 loop reads CASRMGVSGNTIYF. The CDR3 DNA reads as TGTGCCAGCAGAATGGGTGTATCTGGAAACACCATATATTTT. The chain links TRBV7-9 to TRBJ1-3, with unresolved D. This CDR3 comprises 14 residues. V was clipped by 6 bases and J by 1 base, with 10 bases between them. CDR1 and CDR2 from the germline V gene are SEHNR and FQNEAQ (reference sequence). Supplemented by reference TRBV7-9 and TRBJ1-3, the full variable domain reads DTGVSQNPRHKITKRGQNVTFRCDPISEHNRLYWYRQTLGQGPEFLTYFQNEAQLEKSRLLSDRFSAERPKGSFSTLEIQRTEQGDSAMYLCASRMGVSGNTIYFGEGSWLTVV.

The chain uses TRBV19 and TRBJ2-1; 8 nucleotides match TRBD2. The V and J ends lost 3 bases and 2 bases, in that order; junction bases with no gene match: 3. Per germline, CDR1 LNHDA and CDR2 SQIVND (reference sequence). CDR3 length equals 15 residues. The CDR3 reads CASSISGMTYNEQFF. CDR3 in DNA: TGTGCCAGTAGTATTAGCGGGATGACCTACAATGAGCAGTTCTTC.

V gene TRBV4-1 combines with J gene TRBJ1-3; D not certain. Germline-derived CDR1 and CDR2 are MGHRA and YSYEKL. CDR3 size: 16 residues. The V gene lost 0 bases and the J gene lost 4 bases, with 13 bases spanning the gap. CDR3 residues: CASSQDGDYPGNTIYF. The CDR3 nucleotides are TGCGCCAGCAGCCAAGATGGAGACTATCCGGGAAACACCATATATTTT.

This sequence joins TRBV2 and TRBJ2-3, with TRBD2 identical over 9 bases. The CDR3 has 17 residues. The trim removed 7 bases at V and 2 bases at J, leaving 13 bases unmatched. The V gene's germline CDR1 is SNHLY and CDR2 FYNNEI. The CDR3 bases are TGTGCCAGCATGGGGACTAGCCACCGGGGCCTCACAGATACGCAGTATTTT. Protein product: CASMGTSHRGLTDTQYF.

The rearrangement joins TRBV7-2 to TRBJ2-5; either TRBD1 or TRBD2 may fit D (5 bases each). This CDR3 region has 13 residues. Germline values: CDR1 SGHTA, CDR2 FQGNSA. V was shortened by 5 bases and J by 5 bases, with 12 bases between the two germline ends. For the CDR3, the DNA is TGTGCCAGCAGCCCGGGGCAGATGGAGACCCAGTACTTC. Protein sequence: CASSPGQMETQYF.

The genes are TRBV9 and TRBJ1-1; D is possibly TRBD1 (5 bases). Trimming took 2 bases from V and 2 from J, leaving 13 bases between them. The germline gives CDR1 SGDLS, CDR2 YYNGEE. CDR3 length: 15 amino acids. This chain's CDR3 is CASSVMDTVNTEAFF. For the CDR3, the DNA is TGTGCCAGCAGCGTTATGGACACCGTAAACACTGAAGCTTTCTTT.

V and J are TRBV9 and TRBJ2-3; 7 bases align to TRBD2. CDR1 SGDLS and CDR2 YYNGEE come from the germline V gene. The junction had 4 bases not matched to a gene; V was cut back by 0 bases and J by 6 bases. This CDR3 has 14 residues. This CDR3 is CASSVGSGGDTQYF. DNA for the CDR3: TGTGCCAGCAGCGTAGGATCGGGAGGCGATACGCAGTATTTT.

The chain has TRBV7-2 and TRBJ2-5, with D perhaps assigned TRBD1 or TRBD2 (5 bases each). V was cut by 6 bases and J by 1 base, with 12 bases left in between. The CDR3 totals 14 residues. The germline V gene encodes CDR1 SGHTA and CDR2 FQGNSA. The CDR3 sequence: CASREGRAQETQYF. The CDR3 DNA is TGTGCCAGCAGAGAGGGACGAGCCCAAGAGACCCAGTACTTC.

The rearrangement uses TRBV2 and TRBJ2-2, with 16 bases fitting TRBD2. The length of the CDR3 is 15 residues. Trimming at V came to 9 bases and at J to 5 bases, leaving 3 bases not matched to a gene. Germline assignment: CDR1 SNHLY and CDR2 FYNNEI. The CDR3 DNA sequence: TGTGCCAGTGAGGGACTAGCGGGAGGGACCGGGGAGCTGTTTTTT. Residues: CASEGLAGGTGELFF.

The CDR3 DNA is TGTGCCAGCAGCCGCAGGGGCAACGAGCAGTACTTC. Translated: CASSRRGNEQYF. The chain combines TRBV7-8 with TRBJ2-7; a weak D match, TRBD1 (6 bases). V lost 5 bases, J lost 5 bases, and 10 bases lay in between. CDR3 length: 12 residues. CDR1 is SGHVS and CDR2 is FQNEAQ in the germline V gene.

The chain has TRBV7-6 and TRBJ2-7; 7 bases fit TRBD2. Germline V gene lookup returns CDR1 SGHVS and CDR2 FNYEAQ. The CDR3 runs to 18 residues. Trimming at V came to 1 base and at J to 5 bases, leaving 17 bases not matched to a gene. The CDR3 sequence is CASSLGLPGGGPTNEQYF. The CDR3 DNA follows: TGTGCCAGCAGCTTAGGGTTGCCGGGAGGCGGGCCGACCAACGAGCAGTACTTC.

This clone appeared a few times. The chain's CDR3 is CASSFRGTYNEQFF. In DNA form, the CDR3 reads TGTGCCAGCAGTTTTCGCGGGACCTACAATGAGCAGTTCTTC. V is TRBV27 and J is TRBJ2-1; weak D call: TRBD2 (6 bases). V shed 3 bases and J shed 2 bases, with 8 bases lying between them. The CDR3 totals 14 residues. The V gene's germline CDR1 is MNHEY and CDR2 SMNVEV (reference sequence).

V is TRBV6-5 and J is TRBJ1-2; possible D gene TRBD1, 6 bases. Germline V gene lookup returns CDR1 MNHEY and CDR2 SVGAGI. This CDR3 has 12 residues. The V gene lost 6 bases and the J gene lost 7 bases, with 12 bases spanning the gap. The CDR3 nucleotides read TGTGCCAGCAGGGGGGCTAGGGCTGGCTACACCTTC. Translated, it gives CASRGARAGYTF.

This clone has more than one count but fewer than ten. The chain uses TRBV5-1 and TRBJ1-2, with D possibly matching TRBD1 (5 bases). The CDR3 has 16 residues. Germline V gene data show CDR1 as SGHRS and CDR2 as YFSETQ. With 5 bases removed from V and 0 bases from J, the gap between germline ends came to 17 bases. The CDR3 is CASSPDAGGANYGYTF. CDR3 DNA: TGCGCCAGCAGTCCCGATGCTGGGGGAGCTAACTATGGCTACACCTTC.

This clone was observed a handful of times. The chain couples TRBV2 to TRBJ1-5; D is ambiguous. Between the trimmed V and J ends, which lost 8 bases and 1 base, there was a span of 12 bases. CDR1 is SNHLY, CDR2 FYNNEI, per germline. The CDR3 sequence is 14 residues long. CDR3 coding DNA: TGTGCCAGCGTGGGCGGAGTAAGCAATCAGCCCCAGCATTTT. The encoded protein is CASVGGVSNQPQHF.

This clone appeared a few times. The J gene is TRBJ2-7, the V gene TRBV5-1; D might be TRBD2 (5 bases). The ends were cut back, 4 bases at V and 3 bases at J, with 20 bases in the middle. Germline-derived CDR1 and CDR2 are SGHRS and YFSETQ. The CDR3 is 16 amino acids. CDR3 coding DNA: TGCGCCAGCAGCCACGGCCCGAGGGCTACGGGCTACGAGCAGTACTTC. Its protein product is CASSHGPRATGYEQYF.

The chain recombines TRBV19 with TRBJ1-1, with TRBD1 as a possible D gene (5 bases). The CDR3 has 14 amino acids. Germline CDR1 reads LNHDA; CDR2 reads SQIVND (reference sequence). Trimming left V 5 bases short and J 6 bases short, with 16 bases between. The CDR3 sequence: CASSPMSGVAEAFF. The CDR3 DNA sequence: TGTGCCAGTAGTCCCATGTCGGGGGTCGCTGAAGCTTTCTTT. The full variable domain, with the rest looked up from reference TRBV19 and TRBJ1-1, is DGGITQSPKYLFRKEGQNVTLSCEQNLNHDAMYWYRQDPGQGLRLIYYSQIVNDFQKGDIAEGYSVSREKKESFPLTVTSAQKNPTAFYLCASSPMSGVAEAFFGQGTRLTVV.

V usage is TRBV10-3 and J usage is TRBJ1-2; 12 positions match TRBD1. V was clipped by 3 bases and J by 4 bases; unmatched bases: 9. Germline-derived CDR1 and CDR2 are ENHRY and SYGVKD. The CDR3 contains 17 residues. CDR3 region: CAISDPGTGGSGYGYTF. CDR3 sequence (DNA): TGTGCCATCAGTGACCCCGGGACAGGGGGCAGCGGCTATGGCTACACCTTC.